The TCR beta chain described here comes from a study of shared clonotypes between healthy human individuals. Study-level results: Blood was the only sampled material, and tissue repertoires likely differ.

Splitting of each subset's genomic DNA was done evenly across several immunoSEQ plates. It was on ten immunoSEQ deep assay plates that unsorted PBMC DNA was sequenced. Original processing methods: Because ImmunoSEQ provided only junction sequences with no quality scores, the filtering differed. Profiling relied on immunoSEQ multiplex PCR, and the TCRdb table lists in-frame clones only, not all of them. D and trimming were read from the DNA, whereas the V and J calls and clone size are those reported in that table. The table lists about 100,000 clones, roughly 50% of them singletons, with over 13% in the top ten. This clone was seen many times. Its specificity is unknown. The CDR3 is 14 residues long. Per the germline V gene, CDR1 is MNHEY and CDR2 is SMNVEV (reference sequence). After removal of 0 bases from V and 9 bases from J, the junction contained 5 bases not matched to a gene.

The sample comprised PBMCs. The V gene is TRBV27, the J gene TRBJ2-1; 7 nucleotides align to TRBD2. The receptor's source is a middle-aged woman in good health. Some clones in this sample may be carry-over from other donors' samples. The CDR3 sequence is CASSLSGPGGEQFF. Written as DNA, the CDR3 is TGTGCCAGCAGTTTATCGGGGCCGGGGGGTGAGCAGTTCTTC.